Sequencing of this T cell receptor beta chain was carried out in a study of shared clonotypes between healthy human individuals. Sequencing was performed with immunoSEQ multiplex PCR; in TCRdb, only in-frame clones are kept and a portion is missing. The data show about 990,000 clones, around three quarters seen once. Study findings and constraints: Clonotype sharing across a few donors was observed for about 5.2% of naive CD4 clonotypes.

This clone showed up many times. No antigen is known for it. The ends were cut back, 5 bases at V and 2 bases at J, with 9 bases in the middle. This CDR3 has 13 amino acids. Germline CDR1 reads SEHNR; CDR2 reads FQNEAQ (reference sequence). The chain uses TRBV7-9 and TRBJ2-5, with D unclear. Sequencing was done on a sample of memory CD4+ T cells from PBMCs. Subset denoted: CD45RA-negative fraction. This receptor was identified in a man aged 18-30 years in good health. Some clones in this sample may be carry-over from other donors' samples. The CDR3 is CASSPAWQETQYF. Here the CDR3 DNA reads TGTGCCAGCAGCCCCGCCTGGCAAGAGACCCAGTACTTC.